The T cell receptor beta chain under discussion was sequenced for a study of T cell changes during pregnancy in multiple sclerosis. TCRdb keeps only in-frame clones here, not all; method: immunoSEQ multiplex PCR. The sample lists under 60,000 clones; 92% were seen once. CDR1 is SGHDN, CDR2 FVKESK, per germline. V dropped 1 base and J dropped 4; count of bases not matched to a gene: 7. The CDR3 is 16 residues long. The chain is built from TRBV14 and TRBJ1-2; 9 nucleotides align to TRBD1. Material: CD4+ T cells from peripheral blood mononuclear cells, obtained in the second trimester of pregnancy. The receptor was derived from a female donor in good health, enrolled as a control in a pregnancy study. CDR3 residues: CASSQGVNRGLYGYTF. The CDR3 nucleotides read TGTGCCAGCAGCCAAGGGGTGAACAGGGGGCTCTATGGCTACACCTTC.